What follows are 17 T cell receptor beta chains derived from one specimen sequenced in a study of neurological immune-mediated disorders. TCRdb called the 5' RACE reads again in MiXCR, with one record for every CDR3 protein. The table lists tens of thousands of distinct CDR3 sequences, roughly 10% of them singletons. Time point meaning: longitudinal time-point 1 (baseline). The sequencing sample was made of PBMCs. Receptors were obtained from a male donor with HTLV-1-associated myelopathy (HAM/TSP).

The chain uses TRBV4-3 and TRBJ2-1; 9 nucleotides agree with TRBD2. Germline V gene data show CDR1 as LGHNA and CDR2 as YSLEER. The CDR3 runs to 15 residues. J was trimmed by 1 base and V by 4 bases; bases with no gene match: 2. This CDR3 reads CASSRGGGSYNEQFF. Here the CDR3 DNA reads TGCGCCAGCAGCCGCGGGGGGGGTTCCTACAATGAGCAGTTCTTC.

This clonotype was seen repeatedly, ten times or more. The CDR3 region is CASRIGRRNEKLFF. The DNA for the CDR3 is TGTGCCAGCAGAATCGGACGGCGTAATGAAAAACTGTTTTTT. V and J are TRBV6-5 and TRBJ1-4; D gene unclear. There are 14 residues in the CDR3. Trimming left V 6 bases short and J 4 bases short, with 12 bases between. Germline CDR1 is MNHEY and CDR2 is SVGAGI.

This clonotype was counted many times. The CDR3, as DNA: TGTGCCAGCACCCCCAGGGGCCGGGGAATTAATGAAAAACTGTTTTTT. As protein: CASTPRGRGINEKLFF. The chain has TRBV6-1 and TRBJ1-4; perhaps TRBD1 as D (6 bases). Trimming removed 7 bases at V and 4 bases at J, with 19 bases between. CDR3 length: 16 amino acids. Germline V gene lookup returns CDR1 MNHNS and CDR2 SASEGT.

This clonotype was found many times. This CDR3 reads CSARDWTGRNKDIQYF. CDR3 bases: TGCAGTGCTAGAGATTGGACAGGAAGGAATAAAGACATTCAGTACTTC. The rearrangement joins TRBV20-1 to TRBJ2-4, with 7 bases matching TRBD1. Germline assignment: CDR1 DFQATT and CDR2 SNEGSKA (reference sequence). The CDR3 length is 16 residues. The trim removed 0 bases at V and 8 bases at J, leaving 13 bases unmatched.

This clonotype was seen at least ten times. The J gene is TRBJ2-3, the V gene TRBV3-1; D gene ambiguous. Germline CDR1 reads LGHDT; CDR2 reads YNNKEL (reference sequence). There are 12 residues in the CDR3. The germline V and J ends were trimmed by 4 bases and 6 bases, with 8 bases remaining between them. The CDR3 nucleotides are TGTGCCAGCAGCCCGAATTGGGATACGCAGTATTTT. It encodes CASSPNWDTQYF.

In its sample, this clonotype was seen many times. The CDR3 is CASSQFSTSSTYEQYF. The CDR3 DNA sequence: TGTGCCAGCAGCCAATTTAGCACTTCATCAACCTACGAGCAGTACTTC. The gene calls are TRBV3-1 and TRBJ2-7, with no clear D. Trimming cost V 2 bases and J 2 bases, with 16 bases left between them. Germline CDR1 reads LGHDT; CDR2 reads YNNKEL (reference sequence). The CDR3 loop spans 16 amino acids.

By frequency in the sample, this clonotype is medium-sized. This rearrangement joins TRBV5-1 to TRBJ1-2; 8 nucleotides match TRBD1. The CDR3 length is 14 residues. The J segment lost 7 bases and the V segment lost 3 bases, leaving 8 bases of the junction unmatched. Germline V gives CDR1 SGHRS, CDR2 YFSETQ. CDR3 nucleotide sequence: TGCGCCAGCAGCTGGGGGACAGGATCGAGTGGCTACACCTTC. It codes for CASSWGTGSSGYTF.

Many counts were recorded for this clonotype. V and J are TRBV15 and TRBJ1-1; D unresolved. The CDR3 runs 13 residues. Between the trimmed V and J ends, which lost 0 bases and 13 bases, there was a span of 15 bases. From germline, CDR1 is LNHNV and CDR2 YYDKDF (reference sequence). The CDR3 DNA reads TGTGCCACCAGCAGAGAGTTAAGAGAGTACGGTTTCTTT. It codes for CATSRELREYGFF.

This clonotype was seen only a few times. The V call is TRBV19, the J call TRBJ1-5; 9 bases align to TRBD1. The CDR3 is 16 residues long. Germline V gives CDR1 LNHDA, CDR2 SQIVND (reference sequence). V lost 5 bases and J lost 6; bases outside the gene matches: 11. The CDR3 nucleotides read TGTGCCAGTAGTCCGGGGACAGGGATTAGTCTTCAGCCCCAGCATTTT. It is translated as CASSPGTGISLQPQHF.

At least ten counts were recorded for this clonotype. This chain joins TRBV2 and TRBJ2-3; 13 bases agree with TRBD2. Germline trimming cut 8 bases from V and 6 bases from J; bases unmatched to any gene: 5. This CDR3 contains 14 residues. Germline CDR1 and CDR2: SNHLY and FYNNEI. The CDR3 DNA reads TGTGCCAGCGGGGGGACTAGCGGGGTTGATACGCAGTATTTT. Translated: CASGGTSGVDTQYF.

This clonotype has ten or more counts. The V call is TRBV7-2, the J call TRBJ2-1, with 7 bases that match TRBD2. The length of the CDR3 is 17 residues. J lost 6 bases, V lost 2 bases, and 13 bases had no gene match. Germline-derived CDR1 and CDR2 are SGHTA and FQGNSA. The CDR3 is CASSLYARAGSGNEQFF. The DNA for the CDR3 is TGTGCCAGCAGCTTATACGCTCGAGCGGGGTCGGGCAATGAGCAGTTCTTC.

This clonotype has ten or more counts. The chain combines TRBV7-2 with TRBJ1-3, with D unclear. V was shortened by 0 bases and J by 3 bases, with 6 bases between the two germline ends. This CDR3 contains 14 residues. Germline CDR1 and CDR2: SGHTA and FQGNSA. The CDR3 spells CASSLAGIGNTIYF. The CDR3 coding sequence is TGTGCCAGCAGCTTAGCAGGGATTGGAAACACCATATATTTT.

Many counts were recorded for this clonotype. The chain carries TRBV20-1 and TRBJ2-5; the match to TRBD1 covers 7 bases. Germline V gene data show CDR1 as DFQATT and CDR2 as SNEGSKA (reference sequence). The CDR3 is 15 amino acids. J was trimmed by 4 bases and V by 1 base; bases with no gene match: 9. The DNA for the CDR3 is TGCAGTGCTAGAGCCCCAGATGACAGGGTAGAGACCCAGTACTTC. Translated: CSARAPDDRVETQYF.

This clonotype was counted at least ten times. The chain recombines TRBV28 with TRBJ2-5; 13 nucleotides match TRBD2. The germline V gene has CDR1 MDHEN and CDR2 SYDVKM. The ends lost 5 bases at V and 6 bases at J; junction bases unmatched: 6. The CDR3 covers 15 residues. CDR3 sequence: CASSPGTSGVQTQYF. DNA for the CDR3: TGTGCCAGCAGTCCCGGGACTAGCGGGGTTCAGACCCAGTACTTC.

Ten or more counts support this clonotype. The chain couples TRBV20-1 to TRBJ1-1, with 7 bases aligning to TRBD1. In germline, CDR1 is DFQATT, CDR2 SNEGSKA (reference sequence). This CDR3 comprises 14 residues. V gave up 1 base and J gave up 1 base; unmatched junction bases: 3. CDR3 bases: TGCAGTGCTAGAGGACGGACAGGGAACACTGAAGCTTTCTTT. This gives the protein CSARGRTGNTEAFF.

This chain joins TRBV20-1 and TRBJ1-1; TRBD1 aligns across 8 bases. CDR3 length: 12 amino acids. Trimming removed 5 bases from V and 12 bases from J; junction bases left unmatched: 11. Per germline, CDR1 DFQATT and CDR2 SNEGSKA (reference sequence). The DNA for the CDR3 is TGCAGTGCTCCAGGGGGCGGCACTAAAACTTTCTTT. This gives the protein CSAPGGGTKTFF.

This clonotype came up many times. The V and J genes are TRBV5-1 and TRBJ2-7; 7 nucleotides agree with TRBD1. J lost 4 bases, V lost 2 bases, and 6 bases had no gene match. Germline assignment: CDR1 SGHRS and CDR2 YFSETQ. This CDR3 spans 14 amino acids. The CDR3 is CASSFEGAGYEQYF. CDR3 coding DNA: TGCGCCAGCAGCTTTGAGGGGGCTGGTTACGAGCAGTACTTC.